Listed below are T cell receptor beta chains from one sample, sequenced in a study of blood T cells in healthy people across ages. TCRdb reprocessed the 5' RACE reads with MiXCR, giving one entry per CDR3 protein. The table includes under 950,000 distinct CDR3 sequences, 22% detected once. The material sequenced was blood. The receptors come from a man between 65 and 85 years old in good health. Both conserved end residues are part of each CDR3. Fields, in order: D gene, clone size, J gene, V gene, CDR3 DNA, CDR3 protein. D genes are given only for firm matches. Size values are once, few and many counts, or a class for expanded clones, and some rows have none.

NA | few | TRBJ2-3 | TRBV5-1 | TGCGCCAGCAGCCCCAGTCCCCCAACAAGCACAGATACGCAGTATTTT | CASSPSPPTSTDTQYF
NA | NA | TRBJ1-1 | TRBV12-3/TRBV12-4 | TGTGCCAGCAGGCCCGGGACAACGAACACTGAAGCTTTCTTT | CASRPGTTNTEAFF
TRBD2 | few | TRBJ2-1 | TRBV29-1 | TGCAGCGTTGAAGGCGGGAGGAGCGATGAGCAGTTCTTC | CSVEGGRSDEQFF
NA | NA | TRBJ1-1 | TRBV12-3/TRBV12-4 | TGTGCCAGCAGTTTGGCCCCAGTGGGGGACACTGAAGCTTTCTTT | CASSLAPVGDTEAFF
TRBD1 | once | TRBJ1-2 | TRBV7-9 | TGTGCCAGCGGGGACAGGGGGTCAGGCCACACCTTC | CASGDRGSGHTF
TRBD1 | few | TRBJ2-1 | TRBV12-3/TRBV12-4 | TGTGCCAGCAGTTCACAGGGGGCTAGCTCCAGCTACAATGAGCAGTTCTTC | CASSSQGASSSYNEQFF
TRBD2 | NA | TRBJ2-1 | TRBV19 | TGTGCCAGTACTGTAGACTGGACTAGCGCGGGTGAGCAGTTCTTC | CASTVDWTSAGEQFF
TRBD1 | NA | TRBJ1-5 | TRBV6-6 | TGTGCCAGCAGTTACGGACAGGGTAGCAATCAGCCCCAGCATTTT | CASSYGQGSNQPQHF
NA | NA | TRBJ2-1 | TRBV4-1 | TGCGCCAGCAGCCACCCTCCCAGGTCCCAGAATAAGTACAATGAGCAGTTCTTC | CASSHPPRSQNKYNEQFF
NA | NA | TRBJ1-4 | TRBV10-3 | TGTGCCATCAGTGAGGATGGAGGGGTCCGCGAAAAACTGTTTTTT | CAISEDGGVREKLFF
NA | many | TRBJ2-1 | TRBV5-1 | TGCGCCAGCAGCTGGACAGACCCGACCTACAATGAGCAGTTCTTC | CASSWTDPTYNEQFF
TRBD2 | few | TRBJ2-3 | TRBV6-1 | TGTGCCAGCAGTGAAGCGCTAGGTGGACTAGCATTTAAAGATACGCAGTATTTT | CASSEALGGLAFKDTQYF
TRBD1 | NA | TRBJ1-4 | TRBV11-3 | TGTGCCAGCAGCGACAGGGTAGAAGTTGAAAAACTGTTTTTT | CASSDRVEVEKLFF
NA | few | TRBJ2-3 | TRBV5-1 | TGCGCCAGCAGCTTGGATGGGCTACCCACAGATACGCAGTATTTT | CASSLDGLPTDTQYF
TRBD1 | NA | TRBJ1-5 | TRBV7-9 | TGTGCCAGCAGCTTAGGGACAGGGGAGAGTCGCAATCAGCCCCAGCATTTT | CASSLGTGESRNQPQHF
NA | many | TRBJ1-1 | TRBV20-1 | TGCAGTGCTAGGGGGACTGAAGCTTTCTTT | CSARGTEAFF
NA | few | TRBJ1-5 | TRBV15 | TGTGCCACCAGCAGAGGGACACCTGGGGATCAGCCCCAGCATTTT | CATSRGTPGDQPQHF
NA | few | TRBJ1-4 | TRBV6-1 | TGTGCCAGCGTTGGGCCATCGGTGGCTGAAAAACTGTTTTTT | CASVGPSVAEKLFF
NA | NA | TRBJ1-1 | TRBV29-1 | TGCAGCGCCCGATTCACTGAAGCTTTCTTT | CSARFTEAFF
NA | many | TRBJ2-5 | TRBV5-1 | TGCGCCAGCAGCCTGGACGAGGGGACCCAGTACTTC | CASSLDEGTQYF
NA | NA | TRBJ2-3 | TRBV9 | TGTGCCAGCAGCGCTGGGACCGGCTTTGGTACGCAGTATTTT | CASSAGTGFGTQYF
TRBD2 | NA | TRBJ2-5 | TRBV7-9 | TGTACCAGCAGCTCACTAGCGGGGGAGACCCGGTACTTC | CTSSSLAGETRYF
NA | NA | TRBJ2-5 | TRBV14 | TGTGCCAGCAGCCAAGTCGGACCAAGTTATCGGGAGACCCAGTACTTC | CASSQVGPSYRETQYF